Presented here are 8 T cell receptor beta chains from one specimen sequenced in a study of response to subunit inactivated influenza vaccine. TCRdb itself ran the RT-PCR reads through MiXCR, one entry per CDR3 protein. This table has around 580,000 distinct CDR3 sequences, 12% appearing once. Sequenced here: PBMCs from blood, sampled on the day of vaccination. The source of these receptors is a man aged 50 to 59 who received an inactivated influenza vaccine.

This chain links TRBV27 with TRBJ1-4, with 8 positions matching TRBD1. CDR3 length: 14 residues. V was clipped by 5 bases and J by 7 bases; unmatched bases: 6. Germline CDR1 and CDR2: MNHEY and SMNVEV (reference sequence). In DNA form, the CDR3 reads TGTGCCAGCAGTCCTAGACAGGGGCGTGAAAAACTGTTTTTT. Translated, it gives CASSPRQGREKLFF.

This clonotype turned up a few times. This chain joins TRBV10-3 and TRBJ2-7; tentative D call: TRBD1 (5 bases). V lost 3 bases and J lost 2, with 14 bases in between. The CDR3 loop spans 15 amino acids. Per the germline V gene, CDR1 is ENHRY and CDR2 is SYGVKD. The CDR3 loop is CAISEGGAGTYEQYF. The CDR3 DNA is TGTGCCATCAGTGAAGGTGGCGCAGGGACCTACGAGCAGTACTTC.

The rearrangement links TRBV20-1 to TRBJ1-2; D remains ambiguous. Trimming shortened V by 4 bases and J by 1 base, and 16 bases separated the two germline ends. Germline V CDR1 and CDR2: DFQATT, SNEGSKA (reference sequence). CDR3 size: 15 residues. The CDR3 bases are TGCAGTGCTATCCCCGGGCAGGTCCTTAACTATGGCTACACCTTC. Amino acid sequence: CSAIPGQVLNYGYTF.

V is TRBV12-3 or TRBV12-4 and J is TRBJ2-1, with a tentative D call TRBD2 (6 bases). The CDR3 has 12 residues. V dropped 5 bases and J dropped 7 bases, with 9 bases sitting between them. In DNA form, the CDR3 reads TGTGCCAGCAGTGGAAGCGGGAATGAGCAGTTCTTC. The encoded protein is CASSGSGNEQFF.

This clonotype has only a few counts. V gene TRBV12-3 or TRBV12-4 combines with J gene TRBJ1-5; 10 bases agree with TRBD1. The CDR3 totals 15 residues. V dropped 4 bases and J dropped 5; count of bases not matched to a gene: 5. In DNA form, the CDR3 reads TGTGCCAGCAGTTCCCGGACAGGGGGATATCAGCCCCAGCATTTT. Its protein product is CASSSRTGGYQPQHF.

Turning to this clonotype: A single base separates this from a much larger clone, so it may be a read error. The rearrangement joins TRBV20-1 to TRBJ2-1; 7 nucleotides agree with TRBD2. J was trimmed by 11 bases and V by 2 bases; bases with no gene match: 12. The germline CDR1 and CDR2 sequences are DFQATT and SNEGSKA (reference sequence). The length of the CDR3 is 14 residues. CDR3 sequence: CSARRAGEGNKQFF. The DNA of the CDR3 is TGCAGTGCTAGACGGGCGGGAGAGGGGAATAAGCAGTTCTTC.

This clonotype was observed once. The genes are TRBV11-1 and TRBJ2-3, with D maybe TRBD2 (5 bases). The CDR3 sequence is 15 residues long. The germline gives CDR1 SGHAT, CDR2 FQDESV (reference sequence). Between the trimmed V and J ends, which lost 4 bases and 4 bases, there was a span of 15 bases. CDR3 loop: CASSSEGSGADTQYF. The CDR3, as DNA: TGTGCCAGCAGCTCAGAAGGGTCCGGGGCAGATACGCAGTATTTT.

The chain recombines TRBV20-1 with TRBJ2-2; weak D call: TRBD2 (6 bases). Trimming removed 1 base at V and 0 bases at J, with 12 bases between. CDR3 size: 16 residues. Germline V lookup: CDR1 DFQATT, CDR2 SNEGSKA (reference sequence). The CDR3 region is CSARGLRGTNTGELFF. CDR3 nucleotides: TGCAGTGCTAGAGGGTTGCGGGGCACGAACACCGGGGAGCTGTTTTTT.